A selection of T cell receptor beta chains follows, all from one sample in a study of blood T cell repertoires in COVID-19. The protocol was immunoSEQ multiplex PCR, while the TCRdb copy is restricted to in-frame clones and leaves out a portion. The profile shows around 250,000 clones, roughly 85% of them singletons. The sequencing input was PBMCs or T cells enriched from blood (not recorded which). These receptors were obtained from a woman between 45 and 65 years old who had recovered from COVID-19. Each CDR3 is given with its conserved first and last residue. The order of the fields is V gene, J gene, CDR3 protein.

V: TRBV5-4
J: TRBJ2-7
CDR3: CASSLDQGALNEQYF

V: TRBV4-1
J: TRBJ2-2
CDR3: CASSQVVQGKGRIGELFF

V: TRBV6-5
J: TRBJ2-1
CDR3: CASSSTTRFDEQFF

V: TRBV5-4
J: TRBJ1-2
CDR3: CASSNPDNGYTF

V: TRBV28
J: TRBJ1-5
CDR3: CASSSRGLGSNQPQHF

V: TRBV7-9
J: TRBJ2-4
CDR3: CASSLGGGQFF

V: TRBV29-1
J: TRBJ2-7
CDR3: CSVGVPSSGSTYEQYF

V: TRBV9
J: TRBJ2-1
CDR3: CASSFSGSSYNEQFF

V: TRBV28
J: TRBJ2-4
CDR3: CASKRGGEYIQYF

V: TRBV5-6
J: TRBJ2-1
CDR3: CASSSNRVDNEQFF

V: TRBV29-1
J: TRBJ2-1
CDR3: CSVLQQGAGNEQFF

V: TRBV10-3
J: TRBJ2-3
CDR3: CAISEALASTDTQYF

V: TRBV27
J: TRBJ2-1
CDR3: CASSSYRHNEQFF

V: TRBV28
J: TRBJ2-7
CDR3: CASSLTAWGRGSYEQYF

V: TRBV6-5
J: TRBJ2-3
CDR3: CASRAGSTDTQYF

V: TRBV19
J: TRBJ1-3
CDR3: CASSSGGAGNTIYF

V: TRBV19
J: TRBJ2-7
CDR3: CASSSSSYEQYF

V: TRBV19
J: TRBJ2-1
CDR3: CASIVSGKIYNEQFF

V: TRBV9
J: TRBJ2-7
CDR3: CASSVEGSGRYEQYF

V: TRBV19
J: TRBJ1-1
CDR3: CASSIVGGNTEAFF

V: TRBV6-6
J: TRBJ2-2
CDR3: CASSIRTANTGELFF

V: TRBV27
J: TRBJ2-2
CDR3: CASSTLRGQGHGGELFF

V: TRBV15
J: TRBJ2-2
CDR3: CATSSAGQGRTGELFF

V: TRBV7-2
J: TRBJ2-5
CDR3: CASSPGAGRGNQETQYF

V: TRBV28
J: TRBJ1-2
CDR3: CASSLIRTGGYGYTF

V: TRBV27
J: TRBJ1-1
CDR3: CASSLRLDRGGSGTEAFF

V: TRBV19
J: TRBJ2-3
CDR3: CASSTDSNIDTQYF

V: TRBV3-1/TRBV3-2
J: TRBJ2-2
CDR3: CASSETSGRGTGELFF

V: TRBV9
J: TRBJ1-2
CDR3: CASSVAVDNYGYTF

V: TRBV2
J: TRBJ2-1
CDR3: CASRGLADEQFF

V: TRBV19
J: TRBJ1-5
CDR3: CASSMHRDQPQHF

V: TRBV27
J: TRBJ2-7
CDR3: CASSSPGQGAGEQYF

V: TRBV29-1
J: TRBJ2-1
CDR3: CSGGGASGFF

V: TRBV28
J: TRBJ1-2
CDR3: CASSRASRTAFYGYTF